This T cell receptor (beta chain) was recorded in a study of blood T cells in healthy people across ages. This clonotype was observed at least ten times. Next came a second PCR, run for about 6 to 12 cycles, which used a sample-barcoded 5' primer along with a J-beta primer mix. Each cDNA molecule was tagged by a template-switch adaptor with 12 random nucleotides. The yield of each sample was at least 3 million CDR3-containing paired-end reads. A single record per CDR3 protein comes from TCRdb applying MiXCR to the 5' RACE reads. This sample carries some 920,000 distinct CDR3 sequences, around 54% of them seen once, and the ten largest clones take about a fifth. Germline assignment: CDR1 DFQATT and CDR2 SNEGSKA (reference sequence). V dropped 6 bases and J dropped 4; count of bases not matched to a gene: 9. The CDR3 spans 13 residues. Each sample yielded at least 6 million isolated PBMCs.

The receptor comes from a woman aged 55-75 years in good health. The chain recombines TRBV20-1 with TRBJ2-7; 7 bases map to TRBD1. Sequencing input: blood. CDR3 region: CSAPIQGVYEQYF. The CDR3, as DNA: TGCAGTGCCCCCATTCAGGGGGTTTACGAGCAGTACTTC.